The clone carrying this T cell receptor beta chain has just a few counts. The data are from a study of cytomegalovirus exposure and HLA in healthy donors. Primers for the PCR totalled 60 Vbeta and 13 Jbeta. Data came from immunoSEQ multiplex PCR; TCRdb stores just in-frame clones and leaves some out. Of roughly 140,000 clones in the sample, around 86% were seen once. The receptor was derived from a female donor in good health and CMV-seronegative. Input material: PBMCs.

The CDR3 coding sequence is TGTGCCAGCAGCTTGCGACACCCCGGCACCGGGGAGCTGTTTTTT. This encodes CASSLRHPGTGELFF. The rearrangement links TRBV5-4 to TRBJ2-2; no reliable D call. The CDR3 length is 15 residues. The germline V gene encodes CDR1 SGHNT and CDR2 YYREEE (reference sequence). V gave up 1 base and J gave up 4 bases, with 11 bases separating them.